The 30 T cell receptor beta chains presented below share a single source sample, sequenced in a study of T-cell reconstitution after alpha-beta-depleted transplantation in children. Antigens of these TCRs are unknown. Whole-study results and caveats: T-cell counts and diversity at one year post-transplant came mainly from newly produced T cells.

TCRbeta library construction was performed incorporating unique molecular identifiers. MiXCR, run by TCRdb on the PCR reads, gives a single entry per CDR3 protein. The sample shows about 300,000 distinct CDR3 sequences, 6.5% to 9% of them seen only once. The sequences come from peripheral blood, collected 360 days after TCRalphabeta/CD19-depleted stem cell transplant. The receptors come from a female patient aged 2 to 10 who had a stem cell transplant for Fanconi anemia, so the T cells may come from the graft donor.

This clonotype came up a few times. The chain employs TRBV19 and TRBJ1-1; D gene unclear. This CDR3 spans 12 amino acids. Germline CDR1 reads LNHDA; CDR2 reads SQIVND (reference sequence). V gave up 6 bases and J gave up 8 bases, with 13 bases separating them. Here the CDR3 reads CASRPQMGEAFF. The CDR3 DNA sequence: TGTGCCAGTAGACCGCAGATGGGGGAAGCTTTCTTT.

This clonotype was recorded a few times. The chain has TRBV28 and TRBJ1-3; weak D call: TRBD1 (5 bases). CDR1 and CDR2 from the germline V gene are MDHEN and SYDVKM. V dropped 8 bases and J dropped 3 bases, with 11 bases sitting between them. This CDR3 spans 13 amino acids. CDR3 nucleotides: TGTGCCAGCCTCACAGGAGGTGGAAACACCATATATTTT. Protein: CASLTGGGNTIYF. Full variable domain (rest looked up from reference TRBV28 and TRBJ1-3): DVKVTQSSRYLVKRTGEKVFLECVQDMDHENMFWYRQDPGLGLRLIYFSYDVKMKEKGDIPEGYSVSREKKERFSLILESASTNQTSMYLCASLTGGGNTIYFGEGSWLTVV.

The chain employs TRBV28 and TRBJ1-1, with TRBD1 as a possible D gene (6 bases). V lost 4 bases, J lost 1 base, and 16 bases lay in between. This CDR3 spans 16 amino acids. Germline CDR1 is MDHEN and CDR2 is SYDVKM. The CDR3 bases are TGTGCCAGCAGTTCAGGACAGCAGACGGCGAACACTGAAGCTTTCTTT. Translating it yields CASSSGQQTANTEAFF. The full variable domain, with the rest looked up from reference TRBV28 and TRBJ1-1, is DVKVTQSSRYLVKRTGEKVFLECVQDMDHENMFWYRQDPGLGLRLIYFSYDVKMKEKGDIPEGYSVSREKKERFSLILESASTNQTSMYLCASSSGQQTANTEAFFGQGTRLTVV.

This clonotype was seen repeatedly, ten times or more. J is TRBJ2-7 and V is TRBV5-1, with D tentatively TRBD2 (6 bases). CDR3 length equals 14 residues. V was cut by 2 bases and J by 1 base, with 10 bases left in between. Germline CDR1 reads SGHRS; CDR2 reads YFSETQ. The DNA of the CDR3 is TGCGCCAGCAGCTTCCTAGGGAGGTCCTACGAGCAGTACTTC. Protein product: CASSFLGRSYEQYF. The full variable domain, its missing parts supplied by reference TRBV5-1 and TRBJ2-7, is KAGVTQTPRYLIKTRGQQVTLSCSPISGHRSVSWYQQTPGQGLQFLFEYFSETQRNKGNFPGRFSGRQFSNSRSEMNVSTLELGDSALYLCASSFLGRSYEQYFGPGTRLTVT.

The chain uses TRBV20-1 and TRBJ2-5; the match to TRBD2 covers 7 bases. J was trimmed by 5 bases and V by 5 bases; bases with no gene match: 5. The CDR3 is 12 amino acids. The germline V gene encodes CDR1 DFQATT and CDR2 SNEGSKA (reference sequence). Here the CDR3 reads CSAGGGLETQYF. DNA of the CDR3: TGCAGTGCTGGGGGGGGTTTGGAGACCCAGTACTTC.

This clonotype came up many times. The chain employs TRBV7-9 and TRBJ2-2; 7 bases align to TRBD2. The CDR3 is 15 residues long. The germline V gene has CDR1 SEHNR and CDR2 FQNEAQ (reference sequence). V shed 0 bases and J 5 bases; nucleotides not matched to a gene: 3. CDR3: CASSLAQGGTGELFF. CDR3 nucleotides: TGTGCCAGCAGCTTAGCGCAGGGAGGGACCGGGGAGCTGTTTTTT. Together with reference TRBV7-9 and TRBJ2-2, the CDR3 gives the full variable domain: DTGVSQNPRHKITKRGQNVTFRCDPISEHNRLYWYRQTLGQGPEFLTYFQNEAQLEKSRLLSDRFSAERPKGSFSTLEIQRTEQGDSAMYLCASSLAQGGTGELFFGEGSRLTVL.

This clonotype was detected only a few times. The chain uses TRBV6-5 and TRBJ2-1; no definite D call. V shed 2 bases and J shed 7 bases, with 12 bases lying between them. Germline V CDR1 and CDR2: MNHEY, SVGAGI. This CDR3 spans 14 amino acids. The CDR3 nucleotides read TGTGCCAGCAGTTACGTGACTGGCTTAAATGAGCAGTTCTTC. Its translation: CASSYVTGLNEQFF.

This clonotype was found many times. The rearrangement joins TRBV20-1 to TRBJ2-1; TRBD2 matches at 9 bases. Germline CDR1 DFQATT, CDR2 SNEGSKA (reference sequence). CDR3 length equals 14 residues. V lost 6 bases, J lost 10 bases, and 13 bases stayed unmatched. CDR3 DNA: TGCAGTGCCAAATTTGGCGGGGGGGCCATGGAGCAGTTCTTC. Amino acid sequence: CSAKFGGGAMEQFF.

J is TRBJ1-3 and V is TRBV2; D gene uncertain. The V gene lost 1 base and the J gene lost 0 bases, with 4 bases spanning the gap. This CDR3 is 14 amino acids long. From germline, CDR1 is SNHLY and CDR2 FYNNEI. The CDR3: CASSEGSSGNTIYF. In DNA, the CDR3 is TGTGCCAGCAGTGAAGGCAGCTCTGGAAACACCATATATTTT.

Only a few counts were recorded for this clonotype. V gene TRBV5-4 combines with J gene TRBJ2-1; TRBD2 matches 9 bases. With 2 bases clipped from V and 5 bases from J, the junction kept 8 bases outside the gene matches. Germline V gene data show CDR1 as SGHNT and CDR2 as YYREEE (reference sequence). This CDR3 region has 16 residues. CDR3 amino acids: CASSFLLRGGHNEQFF. The CDR3 DNA reads as TGTGCCAGCAGCTTTTTATTGCGGGGGGGCCACAATGAGCAGTTCTTC. The full variable domain, rest sourced from reference TRBV5-4 and TRBJ2-1, is ETGVTQSPTHLIKTRGQQVTLRCSSQSGHNTVSWYQQALGQGPQFIFQYYREEENGRGNFPPRFSGLQFPNYSSELNVNALELDDSALYLCASSFLLRGGHNEQFFGPGTRLTVL.

This clonotype appeared a few times. V and J are TRBV28 and TRBJ1-5; TRBD1 is a possible D gene (5 bases). The V end was cut by 8 bases, the J end by 2 bases, with 13 bases between. The CDR3 consists of 14 residues. The germline CDR1 and CDR2 sequences are MDHEN and SYDVKM. The CDR3 DNA reads as TGTGCCAGCGGATGGAGGGGTCGCAATCAGCCCCAGCATTTT. It translates to CASGWRGRNQPQHF.

This chain connects TRBV6-5 to TRBJ2-2; TRBD1 is a possible D gene (6 bases). The germline CDR1 and CDR2 sequences are MNHEY and SVGAGI. The V and J ends lost 6 bases and 4 bases respectively, with 18 bases between them. This CDR3 region has 16 residues. The CDR3 spells CASSHPPGQGTGELFF. The CDR3, as DNA: TGTGCCAGCAGCCACCCCCCGGGACAAGGCACCGGGGAGCTGTTTTTT.

The V gene is TRBV7-8, the J gene TRBJ1-3; 7 bases match TRBD1. J gave up 4 bases and V 0 bases, and 12 bases lay outside the gene matches. The CDR3 has 18 residues. Germline V gene sequence: CDR1 SGHVS, CDR2 FQNEAQ. The CDR3 sequence is CASSLALGIRGPGNTIYF. DNA of the CDR3: TGTGCCAGCAGCTTAGCGCTGGGGATAAGGGGGCCCGGAAACACCATATATTTT.

J is TRBJ2-7 and V is TRBV7-2, with TRBD2 matching over 12 bases. This CDR3 is built from 17 residues. J gave up 1 base and V 3 bases, and 7 bases lay outside the gene matches. The V gene's germline CDR1 is SGHTA and CDR2 FQGNSA. The CDR3 reads CASSFGLAGPRSYEQYF. Here the CDR3 DNA reads TGTGCCAGCAGCTTTGGACTAGCGGGGCCCCGTTCCTACGAGCAGTACTTC. The entire variable domain, with the rest obtained from reference TRBV7-2 and TRBJ2-7, is as follows: GAGVSQSPSNKVTEKGKDVELRCDPISGHTALYWYRQSLGQGLEFLIYFQGNSAPDKSGLPSDRFSAERTGGSVSTLTIQRTQQEDSAVYLCASSFGLAGPRSYEQYFGPGTRLTVT.

This clonotype occurred once. V and J are TRBV30 and TRBJ2-7; maybe TRBD1 (5 bases). V was clipped by 0 bases and J by 2 bases, with 11 bases between them. Germline CDR1 reads GTSNPN; CDR2 reads SVGIG (reference sequence). There are 14 residues in the CDR3. The CDR3 coding sequence is TGTGCCTGGAGTGTAAGGGGCCCCCCCTACGAGCAGTACTTC. Translation gives CAWSVRGPPYEQYF.

The rearrangement joins TRBV10-3 to TRBJ1-2; D ambiguous. V was trimmed by 8 bases and J by 3 bases, leaving 25 bases between them. Germline assignment: CDR1 ENHRY and CDR2 SYGVKD. The CDR3 totals 17 residues. CDR3: CAIFMDGGGVGYYGYTF. CDR3 sequence (DNA): TGTGCCATCTTCATGGATGGAGGTGGTGTTGGTTACTATGGCTACACCTTC.

Many counts were recorded for this clonotype. J is TRBJ2-2 and V is TRBV12-3 or TRBV12-4; D is unresolved. Trimming took 6 bases from V and 1 from J, leaving 9 bases between them. The CDR3 contains 14 residues. The CDR3 nucleotides read TGTGCCAGCAGCCTTCGGATGAACACCGGGGAGCTGTTTTTT. Protein product: CASSLRMNTGELFF.

This clonotype has ten or more counts. V usage is TRBV20-1 and J usage is TRBJ1-5; D call uncertain. V lost 2 bases and J 2 bases, leaving 10 bases between the germline ends. Looked up from germline, CDR1 is DFQATT and CDR2 is SNEGSKA (reference sequence). This CDR3 region has 14 residues. The CDR3 protein is CSARLFRGNQPQHF. The CDR3 DNA reads TGCAGTGCTAGACTCTTTAGGGGCAATCAGCCCCAGCATTTT.

The chain combines TRBV12-3 or TRBV12-4 with TRBJ1-3, with unresolved D. The CDR3 runs to 16 residues. Trimming took 3 bases from V and 0 from J, leaving 12 bases between them. The CDR3, as DNA: TGTGCCAGCAGTTTGCCGCGCGGATACTCTGGAAACACCATATATTTT. Translating gives CASSLPRGYSGNTIYF.

In this sample, this clonotype turned up a few times. The gene calls are TRBV5-1 and TRBJ2-5; D might be TRBD1 or TRBD2, each matching 5 bases. The ends were cut back, 1 base at V and 1 base at J, with 17 bases in the middle. Germline CDR1 SGHRS, CDR2 YFSETQ. The CDR3 runs 17 residues. CDR3 residues: CASSLPMYSGAQETQYF. The CDR3 nucleotides are TGCGCCAGCAGCTTGCCCATGTACTCCGGGGCCCAAGAGACCCAGTACTTC.

A few counts support this clonotype. The chain uses TRBV28 and TRBJ2-7; D unresolved. Looked up from germline, CDR1 is MDHEN and CDR2 is SYDVKM. The CDR3 loop spans 15 amino acids. Deletions cut 3 bases from V and 1 base from J, with 13 bases between. DNA for the CDR3: TGTGCCAGCAGTTTGGCCCGCCCTCCTTCCTACGAGCAGTACTTC. This sequence encodes CASSLARPPSYEQYF.

The sample holds many counts of this clonotype. V gene TRBV24-1 combines with J gene TRBJ2-3; maybe TRBD2 (6 bases). The V gene's germline CDR1 is KGHDR and CDR2 SFDVKD. V shed 6 bases and J shed 5 bases, with 8 bases lying between them. CDR3 length: 12 amino acids. The DNA for the CDR3 is TGTGCCACCAGTTGGGGGGAAGATACGCAGTATTTT. This sequence encodes CATSWGEDTQYF.

This clonotype was found many times. The chain recombines TRBV11-2 with TRBJ2-1, with D unclear. The length of the CDR3 is 12 residues. Germline V gives CDR1 SGHAT, CDR2 FQNNGV. V was shortened by 5 bases and J by 9 bases, with 11 bases between the two germline ends. The CDR3 protein is CASSPFLGEQFF. The DNA for the CDR3 is TGTGCCAGCAGCCCATTCCTGGGTGAGCAGTTCTTC.

This clonotype was picked up many times. The rearrangement uses TRBV6-2 or TRBV6-3 and TRBJ2-1; possibly TRBD2 for D (5 bases). The V gene lost 2 bases and the J gene lost 5 bases, with 10 bases spanning the gap. CDR1 is MNHEY, CDR2 SVGEGT, per germline. The CDR3 is 14 amino acids. Here the CDR3 reads CASSYPGMDNEQFF. In DNA, the CDR3 is TGTGCCAGCAGTTACCCGGGAATGGACAATGAGCAGTTCTTC.

In this sample, this clonotype turned up many times. The chain links TRBV7-2 to TRBJ1-1; D ambiguous. V was trimmed by 4 bases and J by 1 base, leaving 10 bases between them. Germline-derived CDR1 and CDR2 are SGHTA and FQGNSA. This CDR3 has 14 amino acids. In DNA form, the CDR3 reads TGTGCCAGCAGCTGGACGCACCAGAACACTGAAGCTTTCTTT. Translated: CASSWTHQNTEAFF.

With regard to this clonotype: This may be a read error: a much more frequent sequence differs by one nucleotide. Given the absence of the conserved phenylalanine or tryptophan at the CDR3 end, a read error is likely. This sequence joins TRBV29-1 and TRBJ1-5, with 8 bases identical to TRBD1. The germline V gene has CDR1 SQVTM and CDR2 ANQGSEA. The CDR3 spans 15 residues. V was clipped by 6 bases and J by 2 bases; unmatched bases: 9. CDR3 bases: TGCAGCGTCCTGACAGGGGCAGGAGGCAATCAGCCCCAGCATTCT. Its protein is CSVLTGAGGNQPQHS.

The rearrangement links TRBV10-1 to TRBJ2-3; TRBD1 aligns across 7 bases. The ends lost 8 bases at V and 2 bases at J; junction bases unmatched: 4. The CDR3 runs to 13 residues. CDR1 is WNHNN and CDR2 is SYGVQD in the germline V gene (reference sequence). The CDR3 reads CASSGTATDTQYF. CDR3 bases: TGCGCCAGCTCCGGGACAGCCACAGATACGCAGTATTTT.

In this sample, this clonotype turned up many times. V and J are TRBV9 and TRBJ1-1; D not certain. Germline assignment: CDR1 SGDLS and CDR2 YYNGEE. The V end lost 4 bases, the J end lost 6 bases, and 16 bases lay between the germline ends. The CDR3 extends over 14 amino acids. CDR3: CASSFHGERAEAFF. CDR3 DNA sequence: TGTGCCAGCAGCTTCCACGGGGAGAGGGCTGAAGCTTTCTTT.

This clonotype was counted a few times. This chain connects TRBV2 to TRBJ1-2, with D perhaps matching TRBD1 (5 bases). The ends were cut back, 7 bases at V and 4 bases at J, with 13 bases in the middle. The CDR3 runs to 13 residues. CDR1 and CDR2 (germline): SNHLY, FYNNEI. The CDR3 coding sequence is TGTGCCAGCATGGGGGGGGTAATCTATGGCTACACCTTC. This sequence encodes CASMGGVIYGYTF.

This clonotype occurred many times. V and J are TRBV18 and TRBJ2-7; TRBD1 agrees at 8 bases. Unmatched junction bases numbered 1, after V lost 2 bases and J lost 4 bases. Germline loops: CDR1 KGHSH, CDR2 LQKENI. This CDR3 has 13 amino acids. In DNA, the CDR3 is TGTGCCAGCTCACCAACAGGGGGGTACGAGCAGTACTTC. Its translation is CASSPTGGYEQYF.